Presented here are 29 T cell receptor beta chains from one specimen sequenced in a study of blood T cell repertoires in COVID-19. Profiling relied on immunoSEQ multiplex PCR, and the TCRdb table lists in-frame clones only, not all of them. The sample shows 68,000 or so clones, around 90% of them seen only once. Material: peripheral blood. All receptors come from a man aged 45-65 years with active COVID-19.

V is TRBV6-2 or TRBV6-3 and J is TRBJ2-5; the match to TRBD1 covers 12 bases. Germline CDR1 and CDR2: MNHEY and SVGEGT. Losses at the gene ends were 5 bases for V and 5 bases for J; bases not matched to a gene: 12. CDR3 length: 17 amino acids. The CDR3, as DNA: TGTGCCAGCAGTCCGGGACAGGGGGCACTCTGGGAGGAGACCCAGTACTTC. It specifies CASSPGQGALWEETQYF.

The chain joins TRBV9 to TRBJ2-1; 7 positions agree with TRBD2. The CDR3 has 16 amino acids. Germline loops: CDR1 SGDLS, CDR2 YYNGEE. Unmatched junction bases numbered 10, after V lost 0 bases and J lost 7 bases. The CDR3 loop reads CASSVGGSGGWNEQFF. CDR3 nucleotide sequence: TGTGCCAGCAGCGTAGGCGGATCGGGGGGATGGAATGAGCAGTTCTTC.

The chain combines TRBV4-2 with TRBJ1-1, with 10 bases matching TRBD1. From germline, CDR1 is LGHNA and CDR2 YNFKEQ. The V and J ends lost 0 bases and 10 bases, in that order; junction bases with no gene match: 11. This CDR3 has 16 residues. The CDR3 loop reads CASSQDIPPDRGRAFF. The CDR3 DNA reads as TGTGCCAGCAGCCAAGATATTCCCCCCGACAGGGGGCGAGCTTTCTTT.

The V call is TRBV4-3, the J call TRBJ1-1; D ambiguous. CDR3 length equals 15 residues. Germline V gives CDR1 LGHNA, CDR2 YSLEER. V was shortened by 1 base and J by 1 base, with 10 bases between the two germline ends. The DNA for the CDR3 is TGCGCCAGCAGCCAAGGATCGACGGGGAACACTGAAGCTTTCTTT. Translated: CASSQGSTGNTEAFF.

The gene calls are TRBV18 and TRBJ2-4; TRBD2 matches at 7 bases. Per germline, CDR1 KGHSH and CDR2 LQKENI. Trimming cost V 2 bases and J 4 bases; bases outside gene matches: 8. The CDR3 sequence is 16 residues long. This CDR3 is CASSPIPPGGKNIQYF. Written as DNA, the CDR3 is TGTGCCAGCTCACCAATTCCCCCGGGGGGTAAAAACATTCAGTACTTC.

The chain carries TRBV24-1 and TRBJ2-5; 10 bases fit TRBD1. CDR3 length: 16 residues. The V and J ends lost 6 bases and 2 bases, in that order; junction bases with no gene match: 8. Germline V CDR1 and CDR2: KGHDR, SFDVKD. CDR3 protein: CATSIGQGDSQETQYF. The CDR3 bases are TGTGCCACCAGTATTGGACAGGGGGATTCTCAAGAGACCCAGTACTTC.

This clone was seen a single time. The rearrangement joins TRBV7-2 to TRBJ2-1, with TRBD2 identical over 14 bases. Trimming cost V 5 bases and J 9 bases; bases outside gene matches: 6. CDR1 is SGHTA, CDR2 FQGNSA, per germline. The CDR3 totals 15 residues. The chain's CDR3 is CASSQTSGRATEQFF. The DNA for the CDR3 is TGTGCCAGCAGCCAGACTAGCGGGAGGGCGACTGAGCAGTTCTTC.

The count of this clone is one. The chain links TRBV30 to TRBJ2-5; 7 positions agree with TRBD1. J was trimmed by 5 bases and V by 0 bases; bases with no gene match: 3. The CDR3 runs 13 residues. Germline CDR1 GTSNPN, CDR2 SVGIG (reference sequence). Here the CDR3 DNA reads TGTGCCTGGAGTGTTAAGGGGGCCGAGACCCAGTACTTC. Translation: CAWSVKGAETQYF.

Note on this clone: A read error may account for a junction end that differs from germline. The CDR3 reads CASSSSWGLTRSYEQYF. CDR3 nucleotides: TGTGCTAGCAGCTCCTCCTGGGGGCTTACCAGGTCCTACGAGCAGTACTTC. V is TRBV7-7 and J is TRBJ2-7, with D possibly being TRBD1 (6 bases). From germline, CDR1 is SSHAT and CDR2 FNYEAQ (reference sequence). The CDR3 is made up of 17 amino acids.

The chain employs TRBV19 and TRBJ1-2; TRBD1 is a possible D gene (6 bases). Trimming removed 0 bases from V and 8 bases from J, with 13 bases in between. Germline CDR1 is LNHDA and CDR2 is SQIVND (reference sequence). The CDR3 has 14 amino acids. In nucleotides, the CDR3 is TGTGCCAGTAGTATAGAGTCAGGGGCGCGGGGCTACACCTTC. Protein product: CASSIESGARGYTF.

This chain uses TRBV7-9 with TRBJ2-7, with D perhaps matching TRBD2 (6 bases). V lost 3 bases and J lost 3, with 18 bases in between. The V gene's germline CDR1 is SEHNR and CDR2 FQNEAQ (reference sequence). The CDR3 has 16 residues. The DNA of the CDR3 is TGTGCCAGCAGCTTGATCGACCGGGACTCCCTCTACGAGCAGTACTTC. Amino acids: CASSLIDRDSLYEQYF.

Notes on this clone: Sequence at one end of the junction differs from germline and may be a read error. J is TRBJ2-5 and V is TRBV7-7, with 7 bases lining up with TRBD1. This CDR3 region has 15 residues. Germline CDR1 is SSHAT and CDR2 is FNYEAQ (reference sequence). This CDR3 reads CASSLGPTGQETQYF. The CDR3 nucleotides are TGTGCTAGCAGCTTAGGACCGACAGGGCAAGAGACCCAGTACTTC.

J is TRBJ2-1 and V is TRBV7-3, with D unresolved. Germline lookup yields CDR1 SGHTA and CDR2 FQGTGA. V was shortened by 4 bases and J by 0 bases, with 10 bases between the two germline ends. The CDR3 loop spans 15 amino acids. CDR3 DNA: TGTGCCAGCAGCTCCCCCTGGAGCTCCTACAATGAGCAGTTCTTC. Its protein product is CASSSPWSSYNEQFF.

V and J are TRBV4-1 and TRBJ1-6, with a possible D match to TRBD1 (6 bases). Germline V CDR1 and CDR2: MGHRA, YSYEKL. The ends were cut back, 0 bases at V and 9 bases at J, with 12 bases in the middle. This CDR3 spans 15 amino acids. CDR3 coding DNA: TGCGCCAGCAGCCAAGAACACAGGGCTTTTTCACCCCTCCACTTT. This translates into CASSQEHRAFSPLHF.

The V and J genes are TRBV23-1 and TRBJ1-4, with D uncertain. TRBV23-1 is designated an ORF whose function remains uncertain. V was pared by 6 bases and J by 3 bases, with 11 bases between. This CDR3 is built from 14 residues. This CDR3 is CASRSTVPNEKLFF. CDR3 DNA sequence: TGCGCCAGCAGAAGTACGGTCCCTAATGAAAAACTGTTTTTT.

This clone was seen only once. This chain connects TRBV5-5 to TRBJ2-3, with D maybe TRBD2 (5 bases). CDR3 length: 16 amino acids. Germline V gene sequence: CDR1 SGHKS, CDR2 YYEKEE (reference sequence). V lost 6 bases and J lost 0, with 17 bases in between. The CDR3 protein is CASTRETPTSTDTQYF. The DNA for the CDR3 is TGTGCCAGCACGAGGGAGACACCAACTAGCACAGATACGCAGTATTTT.

This sequence joins TRBV4-2 and TRBJ2-3; TRBD2 matches at 10 bases. With 3 bases clipped from V and 1 base from J, the junction kept 13 bases outside the gene matches. There are 19 residues in the CDR3. Germline CDR1 is LGHNA and CDR2 is YNFKEQ. The CDR3 here is CASSQLPLIAGGGTDTQYF. CDR3 coding DNA: TGTGCCAGCAGCCAGCTCCCACTTATAGCGGGGGGCGGCACAGATACGCAGTATTTT.

The V gene is TRBV9, the J gene TRBJ1-2, with 7 bases aligning to TRBD1. The trim removed 0 bases at V and 0 bases at J, leaving 8 bases unmatched. Germline V gene lookup returns CDR1 SGDLS and CDR2 YYNGEE. The CDR3 consists of 17 residues. DNA of the CDR3: TGTGCCAGCAGCGTAGGGGGGACAGACAAAACTAACTATGGCTACACCTTC. Residues: CASSVGGTDKTNYGYTF.

This chain connects TRBV24-1 to TRBJ2-5; 12 bases line up with TRBD2. V lost 3 bases, J lost 5 bases, and 12 bases stayed unmatched. Per the germline V gene, CDR1 is KGHDR and CDR2 is SFDVKD. The CDR3 runs 18 residues. The CDR3 DNA reads TGTGCCACCAGTGATCCCGGGACTAGCGGGTCAAACTTGGAGACCCAGTACTTC. This gives the protein CATSDPGTSGSNLETQYF.

CDR3 region: CASSEAGQGGSNYGYTF. The CDR3 coding sequence is TGTGCCAGCAGTGAAGCCGGGCAAGGGGGATCTAACTATGGCTACACCTTC. The chain has TRBV6-1 and TRBJ1-2, with D possibly TRBD1 on 6 matching bases. V was pared by 0 bases and J by 0 bases, with 14 bases between. The CDR3 totals 17 residues. CDR1 and CDR2 from the germline V gene are MNHNS and SASEGT.

This chain connects TRBV28 to TRBJ1-5, with D uncertain. The CDR3 totals 14 residues. The germline CDR1 and CDR2 sequences are MDHEN and SYDVKM. V lost 6 bases and J 7 bases, leaving 16 bases between the germline ends. The CDR3 DNA follows: TGTGCCAGCAGCTCTCGTCCCAGTGCACAGCCCCAGCATTTT. This translates into CASSSRPSAQPQHF.

Worth noting for this clone: The same CDR3 also results from other DNA sequences found in this sample. The genes are TRBV4-3 and TRBJ2-2, with D perhaps TRBD2 (6 bases). Germline CDR1 and CDR2: LGHNA and YSLEER. Trimming cost V 0 bases and J 5 bases, with 13 bases left between them. This CDR3 contains 16 residues. The CDR3 DNA reads as TGCGCCAGCAGCCAAGATCGGCTAGCGCGAACCGGGGAGCTGTTTTTT. This sequence encodes CASSQDRLARTGELFF.

The rearrangement links TRBV2 to TRBJ2-5; 8 bases align to TRBD1. Germline lookup yields CDR1 SNHLY and CDR2 FYNNEI. The ends lost 4 bases at V and 5 bases at J; junction bases unmatched: 3. The CDR3 is 13 residues long. DNA of the CDR3: TGTGCCAGCAGTGCTACAGGGGGGGAGACCCAGTACTTC. Its protein is CASSATGGETQYF.

The sample holds a few counts of this clone. The chain employs TRBV7-9 and TRBJ1-6, with TRBD1 as a possible D gene (6 bases). Germline V CDR1 and CDR2: SEHNR, FQNEAQ (reference sequence). V lost 5 bases and J lost 3, with 11 bases in between. This CDR3 contains 15 residues. The CDR3 bases are TGTGCCAGCAGCGGAAGACAGGACTATAATTCACCCCTCCACTTT. Protein sequence: CASSGRQDYNSPLHF.

The CDR3 loop is CASSRGTGGFTDTQYF. In DNA, the CDR3 is TGTGCCAGCAGCCGGGGGACGGGGGGATTCACAGATACGCAGTATTTT. V usage is TRBV7-9 and J usage is TRBJ2-3; 7 bases match TRBD2. This CDR3 has 16 amino acids. Losses at the gene ends were 5 bases for V and 2 bases for J; bases not matched to a gene: 10. Germline V CDR1 and CDR2: SEHNR, FQNEAQ (reference sequence).

This rearrangement joins TRBV27 to TRBJ2-7; 7 positions match TRBD1. Germline loops: CDR1 MNHEY, CDR2 SMNVEV (reference sequence). This CDR3 comprises 16 residues. The V and J ends lost 5 bases and 2 bases, in that order; junction bases with no gene match: 12. CDR3 protein: CASSPHRGQGPYEQYF. The CDR3 nucleotides are TGTGCCAGCAGTCCTCATAGGGGGCAGGGCCCCTACGAGCAGTACTTC.

The table lists this clone with a count of one. V and J are TRBV6-5 and TRBJ1-1; D unresolved. With 2 bases removed from V and 0 bases from J, the gap between germline ends came to 7 bases. In germline, CDR1 is MNHEY, CDR2 SVGAGI. The CDR3 has 14 amino acids. The CDR3 sequence: CASSYTPLNTEAFF. The CDR3 DNA reads as TGTGCCAGCAGTTACACTCCCTTGAACACTGAAGCTTTCTTT.

This sequence joins TRBV5-1 and TRBJ1-1, with TRBD1 as a possible D gene (5 bases). Per the germline V gene, CDR1 is SGHRS and CDR2 is YFSETQ. CDR3 length equals 15 residues. Trimming pared 6 bases from V and 3 bases from J, leaving 18 bases between. DNA of the CDR3: TGCGCCAGCACCTTTTCCAGGGCCCGAGACACTGAAGCTTTCTTT. This gives the protein CASTFSRARDTEAFF.

The chain combines TRBV7-3 with TRBJ2-3; the D is unclear. The CDR3 length is 13 residues. The germline V gene encodes CDR1 SGHTA and CDR2 FQGTGA. Trimming took off 4 bases at V and 0 bases at J, with 5 bases between the two ends. The CDR3 region is CASSSQSTDTQYF. Here the CDR3 DNA reads TGTGCCAGCAGCTCCCAGAGCACAGATACGCAGTATTTT.